The 13 T cell receptor beta chains given below trace back to one sample, sequenced in a study of cytomegalovirus exposure and HLA in healthy donors. Primers for the PCR totalled 60 Vbeta and 13 Jbeta. Profiling relied on immunoSEQ multiplex PCR, and the TCRdb table lists in-frame clones only, not all of them. The data contain 100,000 to 150,000 clones, 76% of them singletons. Sequencing input: PBMCs. These receptors came from a female donor in good health and CMV-seropositive.

The V and J genes are TRBV4-2 and TRBJ2-3; D ambiguous. The germline V gene has CDR1 LGHNA and CDR2 YNFKEQ. The CDR3 runs 15 residues. Trimming removed 4 bases from V and 8 bases from J, with 19 bases in between. The CDR3 region is CASSLLLSSRGTQYF. The CDR3 DNA reads TGTGCCAGCAGCCTACTACTATCCAGTAGAGGTACGCAGTATTTT.

V and J are TRBV25-1 and TRBJ2-5, with 9 positions matching TRBD1. CDR1 and CDR2 (germline): MGHDK, SYGVNS. The CDR3 extends over 15 amino acids. The V segment lost 2 bases and the J segment 5 bases; nucleotides outside the gene matches: 6. CDR3 loop: CASSEPRQGGETQYF. The CDR3 DNA follows: TGTGCCAGCAGTGAACCACGACAGGGGGGTGAGACCCAGTACTTC.

The V and J genes are TRBV9 and TRBJ2-3; TRBD2 matches 12 bases. CDR1 and CDR2 from the germline V gene are SGDLS and YYNGEE. J lost 1 base, V lost 4 bases, and 4 bases had no gene match. The length of the CDR3 is 16 residues. The CDR3 bases are TGTGCCAGCAGCTCGACTAGCGGGAGTGGCACAGATACGCAGTATTTT. This gives the protein CASSSTSGSGTDTQYF. The full variable domain, in which reference TRBV9 and TRBJ2-3 provide the parts outside the CDR3, is DSGVTQTPKHLITATGQRVTLRCSPRSGDLSVYWYQQSLDQGLQFLIQYYNGEERAKGNILERFSAQQFPDLHSELNLSSLELGDSALYFCASSSTSGSGTDTQYFGPGTRLTVL.

The chain has TRBV11-2 and TRBJ1-3; D is uncertain. Trimming stripped 5 bases from V and 5 bases from J, with 7 bases between. Germline values: CDR1 SGHAT, CDR2 FQNNGV. This CDR3 is 12 amino acids long. Written as DNA, the CDR3 is TGTGCCAGCAGCCGGTCCCGAAACACCATATATTTT. It translates to CASSRSRNTIYF.

In its sample, this clone was seen a few times. V usage is TRBV2 and J usage is TRBJ1-2, with 10 positions matching TRBD1. The J segment lost 4 bases and the V segment lost 4 bases, leaving 6 bases of the junction unmatched. CDR1 SNHLY and CDR2 FYNNEI come from the germline V gene. The CDR3 runs to 15 residues. CDR3 sequence reads: CASSGDRGLGYGYTF. The CDR3 region has the DNA TGTGCCAGCAGTGGGGACAGGGGTCTCGGCTATGGCTACACCTTC.

A few counts support this clone. The gene calls are TRBV7-9 and TRBJ2-5; TRBD1 is a possible D gene (5 bases). CDR1 is SEHNR, CDR2 FQNEAQ, per germline (reference sequence). This CDR3 is 15 amino acids long. Trimming removed 3 bases at V and 0 bases at J, with 11 bases between. The CDR3 nucleotides read TGTGCCAGCAGCTTGGACGACAGAAACCAAGAGACCCAGTACTTC. Amino acids: CASSLDDRNQETQYF.

This chain links TRBV19 with TRBJ1-5, with 8 positions matching TRBD1. CDR1 LNHDA and CDR2 SQIVND come from the germline V gene (reference sequence). The CDR3 is 15 amino acids. V shed 6 bases, J shed 2 bases, and the junction held 6 bases outside the gene matches. The CDR3 here is CASRDRAYGNQPQHF. CDR3 in DNA: TGTGCCAGTAGGGACAGGGCTTACGGCAATCAGCCCCAGCATTTT.

The rearrangement uses TRBV7-9 and TRBJ2-2, with a weak D call TRBD2 (6 bases). V shed 8 bases and J shed 1 base, with 14 bases lying between them. The CDR3 totals 15 residues. Germline CDR1 and CDR2: SEHNR and FQNEAQ (reference sequence). The CDR3 DNA follows: TGTGCCAGCGAGGGACTGGAGGGGAACACCGGGGAGCTGTTTTTT. Amino acids: CASEGLEGNTGELFF.

The chain carries TRBV6-4 and TRBJ2-1; maybe TRBD2 (5 bases). Trimming stripped 8 bases from V and 3 bases from J, with 17 bases between. Germline CDR1 and CDR2: MRHNA and SNTAGT. This CDR3 is built from 15 residues. This CDR3 reads CASGSGQEGYNEQFF. In DNA form, the CDR3 reads TGTGCCAGCGGGTCCGGGCAAGAGGGCTACAATGAGCAGTTCTTC.

The V and J genes are TRBV5-1 and TRBJ2-1; TRBD2 might be the D (5 bases). V was cut by 2 bases and J by 6 bases, with 6 bases left in between. The CDR3 is 12 residues long. Germline CDR1 is SGHRS and CDR2 is YFSETQ. The CDR3 protein is CASSFEGNEQFF. The DNA for the CDR3 is TGCGCCAGCAGCTTTGAGGGCAATGAGCAGTTCTTC.

V usage is TRBV2 and J usage is TRBJ2-3; the D gene is possibly TRBD2 (5 bases). In germline, CDR1 is SNHLY, CDR2 FYNNEI. The CDR3 contains 13 residues. The V end was cut by 3 bases, the J end by 8 bases, with 12 bases between. The CDR3 here is CASSEGARGTQYF. CDR3 sequence (DNA): TGTGCCAGCAGTGAGGGAGCCCGGGGTACGCAGTATTTT.

V gene TRBV29-1 combines with J gene TRBJ2-1, with TRBD2 matching 12 bases. The germline V gene has CDR1 SQVTM and CDR2 ANQGSEA. The CDR3 contains 14 residues. CDR3 sequence reads: CSSYGLAGGNEQFF. CDR3 bases: TGCAGTTCTTACGGGCTAGCGGGGGGGAATGAGCAGTTCTTC.

In the case of this clone: Relative to the germline gene, one junction end is altered; a read error may explain this. The rearrangement links TRBV7-9 to TRBJ1-2, with 7 bases identical to TRBD1. Germline CDR1 SEHNR, CDR2 FQNEAQ (reference sequence). This CDR3 has 15 residues. CDR3 amino acids: CSSSGSGQDPYGYTF. The DNA of the CDR3 is TGTTCCAGCAGCGGGAGCGGACAGGATCCCTATGGCTACACCTTC.